These 10 T cell receptor beta chains came from one sample sequenced in a study of blood T cell repertoires in COVID-19. Measured with immunoSEQ multiplex PCR; TCRdb has only the in-frame clones, and not every one. The repertoire holds about 93,000 clones, with 75% to 90% as singletons. The sequencing input was peripheral blood. These receptors were collected from a woman older than 75 with acute or convalescent COVID-19.

The chain recombines TRBV4-1 with TRBJ2-7; the match to TRBD2 covers 8 bases. CDR1 and CDR2 (germline): MGHRA, YSYEKL. V gave up 4 bases and J gave up 2 bases; unmatched junction bases: 7. The length of the CDR3 is 15 residues. This chain's CDR3 is CASSLRGGPTYEQYF. The CDR3 DNA reads TGCGCCAGCAGCCTCCGCGGGGGGCCCACCTACGAGCAGTACTTC.

V gene TRBV6-1 combines with J gene TRBJ1-2; 10 bases are a match to TRBD1. Germline CDR1 and CDR2: MNHNS and SASEGT. The CDR3 spans 16 residues. The J segment lost 2 bases and the V segment lost 2 bases, leaving 5 bases of the junction unmatched. The CDR3 region has the DNA TGTGCCAGCAGTGAATTGTGGGGACAGGGGAACTATGGCTACACCTTC. This translates into CASSELWGQGNYGYTF.

The chain employs TRBV12-3 or TRBV12-4 and TRBJ2-1, with D perhaps TRBD2 (5 bases). Trimming cost V 6 bases and J 3 bases, with 9 bases left between them. The length of the CDR3 is 13 residues. Written as DNA, the CDR3 is TGTGCCAGCAGCCCCACTAGCTACAATGAGCAGTTCTTC. Translation: CASSPTSYNEQFF.

CDR3 DNA: TGTGCCAGCAGTTCAGCGGGGGGGCCAGGCGAGCAGTTCTTC. Amino acid sequence: CASSSAGGPGEQFF. V is TRBV6-5 and J is TRBJ2-1, with 10 bases identical to TRBD2. This CDR3 is 14 amino acids long. Looked up from germline, CDR1 is MNHEY and CDR2 is SVGAGI. Losses at the gene ends were 4 bases for V and 10 bases for J; bases not matched to a gene: 7.

This sequence joins TRBV12-3 or TRBV12-4 and TRBJ2-1; D is perhaps TRBD2 (5 bases). Trimming stripped 6 bases from V and 3 bases from J, with 9 bases between. The CDR3 runs to 13 residues. This CDR3 reads CASSLGSYNEQFF. Written as DNA, the CDR3 is TGTGCCAGCAGCCTAGGGAGCTACAATGAGCAGTTCTTC.

This chain uses TRBV29-1 with TRBJ1-5; D is possibly TRBD1 (5 bases). The germline V and J ends were trimmed by 7 bases and 4 bases, with 14 bases remaining between them. The germline V gene encodes CDR1 SQVTM and CDR2 ANQGSEA. The CDR3 runs 13 residues. CDR3 DNA sequence: TGCAGCGCCGCGGCAGGGTTAAATCAGCCCCAGCATTTT. Residues: CSAAAGLNQPQHF.

The genes are TRBV5-1 and TRBJ2-2, with 10 positions matching TRBD2. V shed 0 bases, J shed 5 bases, and the junction held 1 base outside the gene matches. Germline V gene sequence: CDR1 SGHRS, CDR2 YFSETQ. The CDR3 totals 15 residues. CDR3 DNA sequence: TGCGCCAGCAGCTTGGTTAGCGGGGGGACCGGGGAGCTGTTTTTT. Amino acid sequence: CASSLVSGGTGELFF.

The V and J genes are TRBV3-1 (or the pseudogene TRBV3-2) and TRBJ2-5; no clear D gene. Germline V CDR1 and CDR2: LGHDT, YNNKEL (reference sequence). Trimming removed 1 base at V and 4 bases at J, with 4 bases between. The CDR3 spans 12 residues. Here the CDR3 reads CASSQGGETQYF. The DNA for the CDR3 is TGTGCCAGCAGCCAAGGAGGAGAGACCCAGTACTTC.

This clone was observed once. The rearrangement joins TRBV24-1 to TRBJ2-2; D call uncertain. This CDR3 region has 13 residues. V shed 9 bases and J shed 2 bases, with 9 bases lying between them. CDR1 and CDR2 (germline): KGHDR, SFDVKD. The chain's CDR3 is CATQRPNTGELFF. In nucleotides, the CDR3 is TGTGCCACCCAGAGGCCAAACACCGGGGAGCTGTTTTTT.

The genes are TRBV28 and TRBJ2-3; TRBD1 matches at 8 bases. The CDR3 loop spans 14 amino acids. Germline CDR1 reads MDHEN; CDR2 reads SYDVKM. Trimming at V came to 6 bases and at J to 2 bases, leaving 4 bases not matched to a gene. CDR3 sequence: CASRPGQVTDTQYF. For the CDR3, the DNA is TGTGCCAGCAGACCGGGACAGGTCACAGATACGCAGTATTTT.